A selection of T cell receptor beta chains follows, all from one sample in a study of CD8 T cells in Susac syndrome. TCRdb re-derived calls from the immunoSEQ multiplex PCR reads in MiXCR, one entry per CDR3 protein. The sample carries 69,000 or so distinct CDR3 sequences, just under 95% recorded once. The sequencing input was CD8+ T cells from PBMCs. These receptors were obtained from a human donor in good health. Each CDR3 is given with its conserved first and last residue. A D gene is named only where the DNA matches it firmly. Clone size is stated in some rows and not others, as once, few, many or a class when expanded.

V gene: TRBV7-9; J gene: TRBJ2-2; D gene: .; clone size: .; CDR3 DNA: TGTGCCAGCAGCCCCTTCACCGGAGCGAACACCGGGGAGCTGTTTTTT; CDR3 protein: CASSPFTGANTGELFF
V gene: TRBV27; J gene: TRBJ1-1; D gene: .; clone size: .; CDR3 DNA: TGTGCCAGCAGTTTAGGACAGAAGAACACTGAAGCTTTCTTT; CDR3 protein: CASSLGQKNTEAFF
V gene: TRBV9; J gene: TRBJ1-5; D gene: .; clone size: .; CDR3 DNA: TGTGCCAGCAGCGTAGGGGTTGATCAGCCCCAGCATTTT; CDR3 protein: CASSVGVDQPQHF
V gene: TRBV4-1; J gene: TRBJ2-3; D gene: .; clone size: .; CDR3 DNA: TGCGCCAGCAGCCAAGCGGCAGACCGGCCTCCCGATTTT; CDR3 protein: CASSQAADRPPDF
V gene: TRBV4-1; J gene: TRBJ2-3; D gene: .; clone size: .; CDR3 DNA: TGCGCCAGCGGTAGAGCAGATACGCAGTATTTT; CDR3 protein: CASGRADTQYF
V gene: TRBV11-1; J gene: TRBJ2-5; D gene: .; clone size: .; CDR3 DNA: TGTGCCAGCAGCTCCCGGAGGGTAGTGGAGACCCAGTACTTC; CDR3 protein: CASSSRRVVETQYF
V gene: TRBV7-3; J gene: TRBJ2-1; D gene: TRBD1; clone size: few; CDR3 DNA: TGTGCCAGCAGCTTGGGGACAGGCCTGCTCGATGAGCAGTTCTTC; CDR3 protein: CASSLGTGLLDEQFF
V gene: TRBV4-1; J gene: TRBJ1-5; D gene: .; clone size: .; CDR3 DNA: TGCGCCAGCAGCCAAGATAGGACGAAGATGGAGCCCCAGCATTTT; CDR3 protein: CASSQDRTKMEPQHF
V gene: TRBV24-1; J gene: TRBJ2-5; D gene: .; clone size: .; CDR3 DNA: TGTGCCACCAGTGATCGAAGGCGCGGAGAGACCCAGTACTTC; CDR3 protein: CATSDRRRGETQYF
V gene: TRBV7-9; J gene: TRBJ2-5; D gene: .; clone size: .; CDR3 DNA: TGTGCCAGCGGGGACACTCAAGAGACCCAGTACTTC; CDR3 protein: CASGDTQETQYF
V gene: TRBV7-2; J gene: TRBJ2-3; D gene: TRBD2; clone size: .; CDR3 DNA: TGTGCCAGCAGCTGGTCGGGGGGGCGAGGCACAGATACGCAGTATTTT; CDR3 protein: CASSWSGGRGTDTQYF
V gene: TRBV4-3; J gene: TRBJ1-2; D gene: TRBD1; clone size: once; CDR3 DNA: TGCGCCAGCAGCCAAGAAGGGACAGCCTATGGCTACACCTTC; CDR3 protein: CASSQEGTAYGYTF
V gene: TRBV4-3; J gene: TRBJ1-2; D gene: .; clone size: .; CDR3 DNA: TGCGCCAGCAGCCAAGATCGGAGGGGCCATGGCTACACCTTC; CDR3 protein: CASSQDRRGHGYTF
V gene: TRBV7-9; J gene: TRBJ1-4; D gene: .; clone size: .; CDR3 DNA: TGTGCCAGCAGCCAAGTCGGGACTCTGCGAGAAAAACTGTTTTTT; CDR3 protein: CASSQVGTLREKLFF
V gene: TRBV28; J gene: TRBJ2-7; D gene: .; clone size: .; CDR3 DNA: TGTGCCAGCATCGAGGGGCCGAGCTCCTACGAGCAGTACTTC; CDR3 protein: CASIEGPSSYEQYF
V gene: TRBV9; J gene: TRBJ1-1; D gene: .; clone size: .; CDR3 DNA: TGTGCCAGCAGCGTGGCCAGGGAAAACACTGAAGCTTTCTTT; CDR3 protein: CASSVARENTEAFF
V gene: TRBV28; J gene: TRBJ2-3; D gene: TRBD2; clone size: .; CDR3 DNA: TGTGCCAGCAGTCCCAGGGGAGGGCTAGCGGGGGCCAGAGATACGCAGTATTTT; CDR3 protein: CASSPRGGLAGARDTQYF
V gene: TRBV19; J gene: TRBJ2-1; D gene: .; clone size: .; CDR3 DNA: TGTGCCAGTAGTATCCCGACGGGTGAGCAGTTCTTC; CDR3 protein: CASSIPTGEQFF
V gene: TRBV9; J gene: TRBJ1-2; D gene: .; clone size: .; CDR3 DNA: TGTGCCAGCAGCTATCAGGAAGCGAGTGGCTACACCTTC; CDR3 protein: CASSYQEASGYTF
V gene: TRBV25-1; J gene: TRBJ1-1; D gene: .; clone size: .; CDR3 DNA: TGTGCCAGCCTTGGATTGGCCGCTGAAGCTTTCTTT; CDR3 protein: CASLGLAAEAFF
V gene: TRBV4-1; J gene: TRBJ2-5; D gene: .; clone size: .; CDR3 DNA: TGCGCCAGCAGCCAAGTTCCACTAGGCCCCGCGGAGACCCAGTACTTC; CDR3 protein: CASSQVPLGPAETQYF
V gene: TRBV28; J gene: TRBJ2-3; D gene: .; clone size: .; CDR3 DNA: TGTGCCAGCAGTTTAACGGTCGCCCTGGTGGATACGCAGTATTTT; CDR3 protein: CASSLTVALVDTQYF
V gene: TRBV5-6; J gene: TRBJ1-5; D gene: TRBD1; clone size: .; CDR3 DNA: TGTGCCAGCAGCTTCGGACAGGTTCTTAGCAATCAGCCCCAGCATTTT; CDR3 protein: CASSFGQVLSNQPQHF
V gene: TRBV7-8; J gene: TRBJ1-1; D gene: .; clone size: once; CDR3 DNA: TGTGCCAGCAGCTCAACCGCCAGGGACACTGAAGCTTTCTTT; CDR3 protein: CASSSTARDTEAFF
V gene: TRBV9; J gene: TRBJ1-2; D gene: .; clone size: .; CDR3 DNA: TGTGCCAGCAGCGTCCAGGGACAAGACTATGGCTACACCTTC; CDR3 protein: CASSVQGQDYGYTF
V gene: TRBV6-5; J gene: TRBJ2-2; D gene: .; clone size: .; CDR3 DNA: TGTGCCAGCAGTTACGGGAGGGGAGGGGGCACCGGGGAGCTGTTTTTT; CDR3 protein: CASSYGRGGGTGELFF
V gene: TRBV13; J gene: TRBJ1-5; D gene: .; clone size: .; CDR3 DNA: TGTGCCAGCAGCTTAGGTCCCGATAGCAATCAGCCCCAGCATTTT; CDR3 protein: CASSLGPDSNQPQHF
V gene: TRBV29-1; J gene: TRBJ2-1; D gene: .; clone size: .; CDR3 DNA: TGCAGCGTTGAAGAAAGACTCACTAGCAGAGGTGAGCAGTTCTTC; CDR3 protein: CSVEERLTSRGEQFF
V gene: TRBV27; J gene: TRBJ1-1; D gene: TRBD1; clone size: .; CDR3 DNA: TGTGCCAGCAGTTACAGGGGGGCGAACACTGAAGCTTTCTTT; CDR3 protein: CASSYRGANTEAFF
V gene: TRBV7-9; J gene: TRBJ2-3; D gene: TRBD1; clone size: .; CDR3 DNA: TGTGCCAGCAGATCCTGGACAGGGTGGACAGATACGCAGTATTTT; CDR3 protein: CASRSWTGWTDTQYF
V gene: TRBV5-1; J gene: TRBJ2-3; D gene: TRBD2; clone size: .; CDR3 DNA: TGCGCCAGCAGCTCCGGACTAGTCGGGGCCACAGATACGCAGTATTTT; CDR3 protein: CASSSGLVGATDTQYF
V gene: TRBV2; J gene: TRBJ1-1; D gene: .; clone size: few; CDR3 DNA: TGTGCCAGCAGTGAATGGCGGTCCCCGAACACTGAAGCTTTCTTT; CDR3 protein: CASSEWRSPNTEAFF
V gene: TRBV3-1; J gene: TRBJ1-6; D gene: .; clone size: .; CDR3 DNA: TGTGCCAGCAGCCAAGATGGGCGAAACAGGTCACCCCTCCACTTT; CDR3 protein: CASSQDGRNRSPLHF
V gene: TRBV19; J gene: TRBJ2-7; D gene: .; clone size: .; CDR3 DNA: TGTGCCAGTAGTTCATCCCCGGCCAGGGGTTCCTACGAGCAGTACTTC; CDR3 protein: CASSSSPARGSYEQYF
V gene: TRBV6-2/TRBV6-3; J gene: TRBJ1-1; D gene: .; clone size: .; CDR3 DNA: TGTGCCAGCAGTTACGGGCTACCTAGAGGACAGCTGAACACTGAAGCTTTCTTT; CDR3 protein: CASSYGLPRGQLNTEAFF
V gene: TRBV6-5; J gene: TRBJ1-1; D gene: .; clone size: .; CDR3 DNA: TGTGCCAGCAGCTTCAGGGTTGGCACTGAAGCTTTCTTT; CDR3 protein: CASSFRVGTEAFF
V gene: TRBV29-1; J gene: TRBJ2-1; D gene: .; clone size: .; CDR3 DNA: TGCAGCGGGTATTCTCTGGGGATCTCCTACAATGAGCAGTTCTTC; CDR3 protein: CSGYSLGISYNEQFF
V gene: TRBV15; J gene: TRBJ2-6; D gene: TRBD1; clone size: .; CDR3 DNA: TGTGCCACCAGCAGAGACCTGGGACAGGCGAGCTCTGGGGCCAACGTCCTGACTTTC; CDR3 protein: CATSRDLGQASSGANVLTF
V gene: TRBV30; J gene: TRBJ1-5; D gene: .; clone size: .; CDR3 DNA: TGTGCCTGGAGTGAAGACAGCAATCAGCCCCAGCATTTT; CDR3 protein: CAWSEDSNQPQHF
V gene: TRBV9; J gene: TRBJ1-2; D gene: TRBD1; clone size: .; CDR3 DNA: TGTGCCAGCAGCGCGGACAGGGATGACTATGGCTACACCTTC; CDR3 protein: CASSADRDDYGYTF
V gene: TRBV29-1; J gene: TRBJ1-2; D gene: .; clone size: .; CDR3 DNA: TGCAGCGTTGAAGATCTCCCGGGGTACTATGGCTACACCTTC; CDR3 protein: CSVEDLPGYYGYTF
V gene: TRBV7-8; J gene: TRBJ2-5; D gene: .; clone size: .; CDR3 DNA: TGTGCCAGCAGCTCCTCTTTCGGGGCTCAAGAGACCCAGTACTTC; CDR3 protein: CASSSSFGAQETQYF
V gene: TRBV19; J gene: TRBJ1-2; D gene: TRBD1; clone size: .; CDR3 DNA: TGTGCCAGTAGTCCAACAGGGGGAAACTATGGCTACACCTTC; CDR3 protein: CASSPTGGNYGYTF
V gene: TRBV5-1; J gene: TRBJ2-1; D gene: .; clone size: .; CDR3 DNA: TGCGCCAGCAGCCCCCGCGGTGCCTACAATGAGCAGTTCTTC; CDR3 protein: CASSPRGAYNEQFF
V gene: TRBV5-6; J gene: TRBJ2-1; D gene: TRBD2; clone size: .; CDR3 DNA: TGTGCCAGCAGCTTGGTGCGGGGGATCTACAATGAGCAGTTCTTC; CDR3 protein: CASSLVRGIYNEQFF
V gene: TRBV16; J gene: TRBJ2-2; D gene: .; clone size: .; CDR3 DNA: TGTGCCAGCAGCCAATCGGCGAGCACCGGGGAGCTGTTTTTT; CDR3 protein: CASSQSASTGELFF
V gene: TRBV28; J gene: TRBJ2-3; D gene: .; clone size: .; CDR3 DNA: TGTGCCAGCAATCCGGCCCCAGATCGCGGCCCAGATACGCAGTATTTT; CDR3 protein: CASNPAPDRGPDTQYF
V gene: TRBV5-6; J gene: TRBJ1-2; D gene: .; clone size: .; CDR3 DNA: TGTGCCAGCAGCTTGACAGCATTGAGTGATGGCTACACCTTC; CDR3 protein: CASSLTALSDGYTF
V gene: TRBV6-5; J gene: TRBJ1-2; D gene: .; clone size: .; CDR3 DNA: TGTTCCAGCAGTTACTCAACAGGGCCCATCCCCTATGGCTACACCTTC; CDR3 protein: CSSSYSTGPIPYGYTF
V gene: TRBV2; J gene: TRBJ2-2; D gene: TRBD2; clone size: .; CDR3 DNA: TGTGCCAGCAGTGTGAGACTAGCGGGGGGAATGAACACCGGGGAGCTGTTTTTT; CDR3 protein: CASSVRLAGGMNTGELFF
V gene: TRBV12-3/TRBV12-4; J gene: TRBJ1-1; D gene: .; clone size: .; CDR3 DNA: TGTGCCAGCACCCCATCCCGGACTGAAGCTTTCTTT; CDR3 protein: CASTPSRTEAFF
V gene: TRBV2; J gene: TRBJ1-5; D gene: .; clone size: .; CDR3 DNA: TGTGCCAGCAGTGTTTGGGACGATCAGCCCCAGCATTTT; CDR3 protein: CASSVWDDQPQHF
V gene: TRBV3-1; J gene: TRBJ2-1; D gene: TRBD1; clone size: .; CDR3 DNA: TGTGCCAGCAGCCGAATCTTGGACAGGGAGCAGTTCTTC; CDR3 protein: CASSRILDREQFF
V gene: TRBV4-1; J gene: TRBJ2-7; D gene: TRBD2; clone size: .; CDR3 DNA: TGCGCCAGCAGCCAAGAGGCGGGAGGGGTGAGGACCTACGAGCAGTACTTC; CDR3 protein: CASSQEAGGVRTYEQYF
V gene: TRBV7-2; J gene: TRBJ1-5; D gene: .; clone size: once; CDR3 DNA: TGTGCCAGCAGCTCCGGACAGTGGGACAGCAATCAGCCCCAGCATTTT; CDR3 protein: CASSSGQWDSNQPQHF
V gene: TRBV27; J gene: TRBJ2-3; D gene: TRBD1; clone size: .; CDR3 DNA: TGTGCCAGCAAACCGACAGGGGGCAGGGATACGCAGTATTTT; CDR3 protein: CASKPTGGRDTQYF
V gene: TRBV4-1; J gene: TRBJ2-1; D gene: TRBD2; clone size: .; CDR3 DNA: TGCGCCAGCAGCCACATCTGGGGGGGGTTCTACAATGAGCAGTTCTTC; CDR3 protein: CASSHIWGGFYNEQFF
V gene: TRBV5-1; J gene: TRBJ2-7; D gene: TRBD1; clone size: .; CDR3 DNA: TGCGCCAGCAGCTTGGCCGGGACAGGGTACGAGCAGTACTTC; CDR3 protein: CASSLAGTGYEQYF
V gene: TRBV28; J gene: TRBJ2-7; D gene: TRBD2; clone size: .; CDR3 DNA: TGTGCCAGCAGTCCCGGGACTAGCGGGGACTCCTACGAGCAGTACTTC; CDR3 protein: CASSPGTSGDSYEQYF
V gene: TRBV15; J gene: TRBJ2-1; D gene: .; clone size: .; CDR3 DNA: TGTGCCACCAGCTCAGGGCGGGGCGCCTACAATGAGCAGTTCTTC; CDR3 protein: CATSSGRGAYNEQFF